The 10 T cell receptor beta chains presented below share a single source sample, sequenced in a study of blood T cell repertoires in COVID-19. This table comes from immunoSEQ multiplex PCR, and its TCRdb copy is limited to in-frame clones, with some not included. The data contain a few hundred thousand clones, roughly 80% of them singletons. Material for sequencing was peripheral blood. These receptor sequences come from a woman between 18 and 29 years old with acute or convalescent COVID-19.

This chain links TRBV10-2 with TRBJ2-7; weak D call: TRBD2 (5 bases). Germline CDR1 and CDR2: WSHSY and SAAADI. The CDR3 is 14 amino acids. With 5 bases removed from V and 4 bases from J, the gap between germline ends came to 15 bases. The chain's CDR3 is CASSSDFRRYEQYF. The CDR3 bases are TGCGCCAGCAGTTCGGACTTTCGAAGGTACGAGCAGTACTTC.

The chain uses TRBV10-3 and TRBJ1-2, with 8 bases lining up with TRBD1. Germline V gene lookup returns CDR1 ENHRY and CDR2 SYGVKD. The junction had 4 bases not matched to a gene; V was cut back by 1 base and J by 6 bases. The CDR3 contains 14 residues. The DNA for the CDR3 is TGTGCCATCAGTGAGTTTGAACAGGGGGATGGCTACACCTTC. Translated: CAISEFEQGDGYTF.

The V and J genes are TRBV27 and TRBJ2-2, with 7 bases matching TRBD2. Germline V CDR1 and CDR2: MNHEY, SMNVEV (reference sequence). The CDR3 has 16 residues. The J segment lost 4 bases and the V segment lost 6 bases, leaving 11 bases of the junction unmatched. The CDR3 reads CASSLVGLSTTGELFF. CDR3 coding DNA: TGTGCCAGCAGCCTTGTGGGACTATCCACCACCGGGGAGCTGTTTTTT.

This chain joins TRBV7-2 and TRBJ1-5; TRBD1 is a possible D gene (5 bases). This CDR3 is built from 14 residues. Germline values: CDR1 SGHTA, CDR2 FQGNSA. Trimming pared 3 bases from V and 5 bases from J, leaving 11 bases between. CDR3 DNA: TGTGCCAGCAGCTTGCGGGGGTCGGATCAGCCCCAGCATTTT. Translated: CASSLRGSDQPQHF.

The chain is built from TRBV28 and TRBJ2-7, with 7 bases matching TRBD1. The CDR3 has 14 residues. V shed 5 bases, J shed 2 bases, and the junction held 6 bases outside the gene matches. Germline CDR1 is MDHEN and CDR2 is SYDVKM. CDR3 region: CASSVQGTPYEQYF. For the CDR3, the DNA is TGTGCCAGCAGTGTACAGGGGACACCCTACGAGCAGTACTTC.

This sequence joins TRBV10-1 and TRBJ2-7; tentative D call: TRBD2 (5 bases). This CDR3 spans 16 amino acids. Germline V gene data show CDR1 as WNHNN and CDR2 as SYGVQD (reference sequence). Trimming pared 4 bases from V and 3 bases from J, leaving 19 bases between. The CDR3 nucleotides read TGCGCCAGCAGTGTGGGAGCGGAACCGGCCCTCTACGAGCAGTACTTC. This gives the protein CASSVGAEPALYEQYF.

The genes are TRBV4-3 and TRBJ2-1, with 7 bases aligning to TRBD1. The germline V gene has CDR1 LGHNA and CDR2 YSLEER. The J segment lost 4 bases and the V segment lost 4 bases, leaving 13 bases of the junction unmatched. CDR3 length equals 17 residues. CDR3 in DNA: TGCGCCAGCAGCCGAGGTAGACAGGGAGTCCCTTACAATGAGCAGTTCTTC. Translation gives CASSRGRQGVPYNEQFF.

The V and J genes are TRBV6-6 and TRBJ1-6; no clear D gene. Germline V lookup: CDR1 MNHNY, CDR2 SVGAGI (reference sequence). The CDR3 has 16 amino acids. V shed 6 bases and J shed 0 bases, with 12 bases lying between them. CDR3 sequence reads: CASRSGGSSYNSPLHF. CDR3 bases: TGTGCCAGCAGGTCCGGTGGGAGCTCCTATAATTCACCCCTCCACTTT.

V and J are TRBV28 and TRBJ1-2, with a weak D call TRBD1 (5 bases). V lost 4 bases to trimming and J lost 2 bases, with 14 bases between them. This CDR3 spans 15 amino acids. CDR1 and CDR2 (germline): MDHEN, SYDVKM. This chain's CDR3 is CASSSRSGTNYGYTF. CDR3 bases: TGTGCCAGCAGTTCCCGGAGCGGGACCAACTATGGCTACACCTTC.

The rearrangement links TRBV14 to TRBJ2-7, with D perhaps matching TRBD1 (6 bases). Between the trimmed V and J ends, which lost 4 bases and 3 bases, there was a span of 10 bases. The CDR3 sequence is 13 residues long. The germline gives CDR1 SGHDN, CDR2 FVKESK. In DNA, the CDR3 is TGTGCCAGCAGCCCCAGGGGATACTACGAGCAGTACTTC. It encodes CASSPRGYYEQYF.